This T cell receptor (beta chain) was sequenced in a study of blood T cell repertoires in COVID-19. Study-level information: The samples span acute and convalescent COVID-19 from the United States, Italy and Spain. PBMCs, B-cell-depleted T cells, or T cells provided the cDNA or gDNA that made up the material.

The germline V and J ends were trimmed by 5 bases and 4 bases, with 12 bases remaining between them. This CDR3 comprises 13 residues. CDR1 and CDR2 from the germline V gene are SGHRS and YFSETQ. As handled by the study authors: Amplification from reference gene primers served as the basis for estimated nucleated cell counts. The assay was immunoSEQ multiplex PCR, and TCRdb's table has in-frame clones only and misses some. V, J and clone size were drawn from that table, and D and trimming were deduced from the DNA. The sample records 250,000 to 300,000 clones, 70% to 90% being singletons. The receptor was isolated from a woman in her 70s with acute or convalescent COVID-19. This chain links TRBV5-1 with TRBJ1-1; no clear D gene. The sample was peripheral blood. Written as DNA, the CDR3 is TGCGCCAGCAGTACGGAGAGGGCCACTGAAGCTTTCTTT. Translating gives CASSTERATEAFF.